Reported below is one T cell receptor beta chain. Its antigen remains unknown. The sample originates from a study of shared clonotypes between healthy human individuals. General study points: What limited the represented genetic and exposure-history diversity was the small number of donors. Only blood samples were collected, and tissue repertoires likely differ. Between a few donors, naive CD4 clonotypes were shared at a level of approximately 5%.

The naive CD8 fraction comprised CD45RO-negative cells positively selected for CCR7 and excluded terminally differentiated effector memory CD45RA+ cells. Genomic DNA (from each subset) was split evenly across several immunoSEQ plates. Data came from immunoSEQ multiplex PCR; TCRdb stores just in-frame clones and leaves some out. Seen here are about 2.2 million clones, around 95% observed once, and the top ten hold 1.5% to 2%. CDR1 and CDR2 (germline): SEHNR, FQNEAQ (reference sequence). Trimming removed 9 bases from V and 4 bases from J, with 10 bases in between. The CDR3 runs 12 residues. This rearrangement joins TRBV7-9 to TRBJ2-1; D call uncertain. The TCR was taken from a man aged 18 to 30 in good health. Some clones in this sample may be carry-over from other donors' samples. Sequenced: naive CD8+ T cells from PBMCs. CDR3 residues: CASLDWYNEQFF. The CDR3 DNA reads as TGTGCCAGTCTCGATTGGTACAATGAGCAGTTCTTC.